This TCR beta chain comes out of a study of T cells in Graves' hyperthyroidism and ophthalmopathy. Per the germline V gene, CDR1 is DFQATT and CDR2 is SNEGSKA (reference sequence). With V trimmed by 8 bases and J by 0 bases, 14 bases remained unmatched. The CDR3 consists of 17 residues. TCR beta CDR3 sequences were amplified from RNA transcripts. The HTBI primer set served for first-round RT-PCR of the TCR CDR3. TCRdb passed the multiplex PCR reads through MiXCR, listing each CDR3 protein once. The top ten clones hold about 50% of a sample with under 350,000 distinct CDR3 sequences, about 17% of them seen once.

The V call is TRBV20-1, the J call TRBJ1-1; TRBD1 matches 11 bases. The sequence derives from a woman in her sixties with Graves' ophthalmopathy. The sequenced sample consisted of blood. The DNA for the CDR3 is TGCAGTAGTCCGGGGACAGGGGGGTCTACCCTGAACACTGAAGCTTTCTTT. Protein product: CSSPGTGGSTLNTEAFF.